One and the same sample provided the 26 T cell receptor beta chains below, sequenced in a study of blood T cell repertoires in COVID-19. Some clones are missing from TCRdb's copy, which holds only in-frame ones; the method was immunoSEQ multiplex PCR. The sample has approximately 280,000 clones; approximately 83% are singletons. Sequences were obtained from peripheral blood. These receptors came from a woman aged 25 to 45 who had recovered from COVID-19.

This chain connects TRBV30 to TRBJ1-1; D gene ambiguous. The CDR3 runs 15 residues. The germline V and J ends were trimmed by 3 bases and 1 base, with 15 bases remaining between them. Germline V gene data show CDR1 as GTSNPN and CDR2 as SVGIG (reference sequence). The DNA of the CDR3 is TGTGCCTGGAGGGGGAGGGTCCTGACGAACACTGAAGCTTTCTTT. Protein: CAWRGRVLTNTEAFF.

The chain employs TRBV6-5 and TRBJ1-2, with 7 bases fitting TRBD1. The junction had 6 bases not matched to a gene; V was cut back by 6 bases and J by 8 bases. CDR1 MNHEY and CDR2 SVGAGI come from the germline V gene. This CDR3 contains 12 residues. CDR3 protein: CASRGTVGGYTF. In DNA form, the CDR3 reads TGTGCCAGCAGGGGGACAGTGGGGGGCTACACCTTC.

CDR3 nucleotides: TGTGCCAGCTCACCCCAGGGCTCAAACATTCAGTACTTC. It specifies CASSPQGSNIQYF. The chain has TRBV18 and TRBJ2-4, with TRBD1 as a possible D gene (5 bases). Germline assignment: CDR1 KGHSH and CDR2 LQKENI. The V gene lost 3 bases and the J gene lost 6 bases, with 9 bases spanning the gap. The CDR3 has 13 amino acids.

The chain is built from TRBV4-3 and TRBJ1-2; 7 bases agree with TRBD1. CDR3 length equals 16 residues. V gave up 4 bases and J gave up 2 bases; unmatched junction bases: 10. Germline lookup yields CDR1 LGHNA and CDR2 YSLEER. This chain's CDR3 is CASSREPGQTNYGYTF. CDR3 sequence (DNA): TGCGCCAGCAGCCGAGAGCCGGGACAGACGAACTATGGCTACACCTTC.

This clone was seen only once. This chain connects TRBV5-1 to TRBJ2-3, with D tentatively TRBD1 (6 bases). V was pared by 0 bases and J by 1 base, with 9 bases between. Germline V gives CDR1 SGHRS, CDR2 YFSETQ. There are 15 residues in the CDR3. CDR3 residues: CASSLVGGGTDTQYF. CDR3 sequence (DNA): TGCGCCAGCAGCTTGGTAGGGGGTGGCACAGATACGCAGTATTTT.

This chain uses TRBV30 with TRBJ1-4; D is unclear. The CDR3 spans 12 residues. Trimming took off 3 bases at V and 11 bases at J, with 13 bases between the two ends. CDR1 is GTSNPN and CDR2 is SVGIG in the germline V gene (reference sequence). DNA of the CDR3: TGTGCCTGGAGGACACAGATAGATAAACTGTTTTTT. This sequence encodes CAWRTQIDKLFF.

The CDR3 nucleotides are TGTGCCTGGAGTGATCGGACAGGCAACTCCTTTTACTCTGGAAACACCATATATTTT. It is translated as CAWSDRTGNSFYSGNTIYF. This chain joins TRBV30 and TRBJ1-3, with 7 bases lining up with TRBD1. There are 19 residues in the CDR3. The V gene's germline CDR1 is GTSNPN and CDR2 SVGIG (reference sequence). J gave up 0 bases and V 1 base, and 15 bases lay outside the gene matches.

V usage is TRBV7-2 and J usage is TRBJ2-4, with a tentative D call TRBD1 (5 bases). The V end was cut by 1 base, the J end by 5 bases, with 12 bases between. Per the germline V gene, CDR1 is SGHTA and CDR2 is FQGNSA. The length of the CDR3 is 15 residues. CDR3 bases: TGTGCCAGCAGCTTAGATGACAGAGAGGAAAACATTCAGTACTTC. Its protein product is CASSLDDREENIQYF.

In its sample, this clone was seen a few times. V and J are TRBV3-1 (or the pseudogene TRBV3-2) and TRBJ1-4; unclear D gene. The germline gives CDR1 LGHDT, CDR2 YNNKEL (reference sequence). CDR3 length: 11 residues. V was clipped by 1 base and J by 8 bases, with 2 bases between them. The CDR3 sequence is CASSQVEKLFF. CDR3 nucleotide sequence: TGTGCCAGCAGCCAAGTAGAAAAACTGTTTTTT.

This chain uses TRBV6-6 with TRBJ2-5, with 9 bases matching TRBD1. The CDR3 is 15 residues long. V lost 7 bases, J lost 5 bases, and 11 bases stayed unmatched. Germline V gene sequence: CDR1 MNHNY, CDR2 SVGAGI (reference sequence). The chain's CDR3 is CASTVGTGKRETQYF. In DNA, the CDR3 is TGTGCCAGCACCGTCGGGACAGGGAAGCGGGAGACCCAGTACTTC.

The chain has TRBV11-2 and TRBJ1-2; 12 bases are a match to TRBD1. Germline V gene sequence: CDR1 SGHAT, CDR2 FQNNGV. Germline trimming cut 5 bases from V and 5 bases from J; bases unmatched to any gene: 18. The CDR3 runs 19 residues. The CDR3 is CASSPTFRDRGRVGYGYTF. CDR3 DNA: TGTGCCAGCAGCCCGACCTTCCGGGACAGGGGGCGCGTGGGGTATGGCTACACCTTC.

The V and J genes are TRBV7-8 and TRBJ1-3, with 8 bases lining up with TRBD1. The CDR3 runs to 20 residues. With 2 bases clipped from V and 2 bases from J, the junction kept 17 bases outside the gene matches. Germline V gene lookup returns CDR1 SGHVS and CDR2 FQNEAQ. The CDR3: CASSLSPRRNSGGAGNTIYF. The DNA of the CDR3 is TGTGCCAGCAGCTTATCCCCCCGCCGAAATTCAGGGGGCGCTGGAAACACCATATATTTT.

This chain connects TRBV11-2 to TRBJ2-1; 10 bases match TRBD2. V was pared by 2 bases and J by 8 bases, with 9 bases of the junction left unmatched. Germline V gene lookup returns CDR1 SGHAT and CDR2 FQNNGV. The CDR3 loop spans 16 amino acids. CDR3 sequence reads: CASSLSIEREGDEQFF. Here the CDR3 DNA reads TGTGCCAGCAGCTTAAGCATCGAGCGGGAGGGCGATGAGCAGTTCTTC. Full variable domain (remainder filled in from reference TRBV11-2 and TRBJ2-1): EAGVAQSPRYKIIEKRQSVAFWCNPISGHATLYWYQQILGQGPKLLIQFQNNGVVDDSQLPKDRFSAERLKGVDSTLKIQPAKLEDSAVYLCASSLSIEREGDEQFFGPGTRLTVL.

The chain is built from TRBV9 and TRBJ1-1; 7 bases are a match to TRBD1. This CDR3 is 13 amino acids long. The germline gives CDR1 SGDLS, CDR2 YYNGEE. V lost 4 bases to trimming and J lost 8 bases; unmatched junction nucleotides: 8. The CDR3 DNA reads as TGTGCCAGCAGCTCCACAGGGGATAAGGAAGCTTTCTTT. Translation gives CASSSTGDKEAFF.

This chain uses TRBV24-1 with TRBJ2-1, with D unresolved. Germline V gene sequence: CDR1 KGHDR, CDR2 SFDVKD. CDR3 size: 12 residues. V lost 4 bases and J 6 bases, leaving 6 bases between the germline ends. CDR3 sequence: CATSDTVNEQFF. CDR3 DNA sequence: TGTGCCACCAGTGACACAGTCAATGAGCAGTTCTTC.

The chain uses TRBV7-9 and TRBJ1-4; D remains unclear. CDR3 length: 14 amino acids. Trimming took off 5 bases at V and 0 bases at J, with 7 bases between the two ends. Germline V gene data show CDR1 as SEHNR and CDR2 as FQNEAQ (reference sequence). Here the CDR3 reads CASSPLPTNEKLFF. In DNA, the CDR3 is TGTGCCAGCAGCCCACTACCAACTAATGAAAAACTGTTTTTT. The entire variable domain, with the rest obtained from reference TRBV7-9 and TRBJ1-4, is as follows: DTGVSQNPRHKITKRGQNVTFRCDPISEHNRLYWYRQTLGQGPEFLTYFQNEAQLEKSRLLSDRFSAERPKGSFSTLEIQRTEQGDSAMYLCASSPLPTNEKLFFGSGTQLSVL.

The genes are TRBV7-9 and TRBJ2-5; maybe TRBD1 (6 bases). Germline V CDR1 and CDR2: SEHNR, FQNEAQ (reference sequence). Trimming took off 4 bases at V and 5 bases at J, with 11 bases between the two ends. This CDR3 is 13 amino acids long. DNA for the CDR3: TGTGCCAGCAGCTCGGACAGCGTCGAGACCCAGTACTTC. Protein product: CASSSDSVETQYF.

The rearrangement joins TRBV19 to TRBJ2-1; 11 bases are a match to TRBD2. Germline V CDR1 and CDR2: LNHDA, SQIVND (reference sequence). The CDR3 totals 20 residues. Unmatched junction bases numbered 16, after V lost 5 bases and J lost 1 base. The CDR3 DNA reads as TGTGCCAGTAGTGTCGGACTAGCGGGCAAGGGAGGTCCGTCCTACAATGAGCAGTTCTTC. This sequence encodes CASSVGLAGKGGPSYNEQFF.

The chain has TRBV28 and TRBJ2-1, with 7 bases lining up with TRBD2. The CDR3 covers 15 residues. With V trimmed by 5 bases and J by 8 bases, 12 bases remained unmatched. In germline, CDR1 is MDHEN, CDR2 SYDVKM. The CDR3 DNA follows: TGTGCCAGCAGTACGACCGGGCGGGAGTTGGATGAGCAGTTCTTC. It specifies CASSTTGRELDEQFF.

CDR3 in DNA: TGTGCCAGCATGACCGGGACAGGGATCTATGGCTACACCTTC. Translated, it gives CASMTGTGIYGYTF. The V call is TRBV2, the J call TRBJ1-2; 9 bases line up with TRBD1. CDR3 length: 14 residues. The germline CDR1 and CDR2 sequences are SNHLY and FYNNEI. J gave up 4 bases and V 7 bases, and 7 bases lay outside the gene matches.

The genes are TRBV5-4 and TRBJ1-1; D call uncertain. CDR3 length: 15 amino acids. V was clipped by 0 bases and J by 1 base, with 10 bases between them. Germline V gene data show CDR1 as SGHNT and CDR2 as YYREEE (reference sequence). The CDR3: CASSLGSPGNTEAFF. CDR3 coding DNA: TGTGCCAGCAGCTTGGGCTCTCCAGGGAACACTGAAGCTTTCTTT.

The rearrangement joins TRBV6-5 to TRBJ2-3; D may be TRBD2 (5 bases). The CDR3 runs 12 residues. CDR1 MNHEY and CDR2 SVGAGI come from the germline V gene. The V and J ends lost 6 bases and 3 bases respectively, with 7 bases between them. The DNA for the CDR3 is TGTGCCAGCAGCGAGGGTACAGATACGCAGTATTTT. Its protein is CASSEGTDTQYF.

This chain connects TRBV29-1 to TRBJ2-1, with 13 bases aligning to TRBD2. The CDR3 totals 20 residues. Germline CDR1 SQVTM, CDR2 ANQGSEA. The V gene end was trimmed by 2 bases and the J gene end by 8 bases; junction bases not matched to a gene: 21. As DNA, the CDR3 is TGCAGCGTTGAATCGTTCGGACTAGCGGGGGCCGCGACTCACGTGGATGAGCAGTTCTTC. Amino acids: CSVESFGLAGAATHVDEQFF.

The sample holds one count of this clone. This rearrangement joins TRBV7-2 to TRBJ2-1; TRBD2 might be the D (6 bases). Germline values: CDR1 SGHTA, CDR2 FQGNSA. This CDR3 has 13 residues. V was pared by 5 bases and J by 7 bases, with 12 bases between. This CDR3 is CASSAGYINEQFF. CDR3 nucleotide sequence: TGTGCCAGCAGCGCGGGGTACATTAATGAGCAGTTCTTC. The full variable domain, in which reference TRBV7-2 and TRBJ2-1 provide the parts outside the CDR3, is GAGVSQSPSNKVTEKGKDVELRCDPISGHTALYWYRQSLGQGLEFLIYFQGNSAPDKSGLPSDRFSAERTGGSVSTLTIQRTQQEDSAVYLCASSAGYINEQFFGPGTRLTVL.

V and J are TRBV18 and TRBJ2-7, with TRBD2 identical over 7 bases. The CDR3 is made up of 13 amino acids. Germline V gene lookup returns CDR1 KGHSH and CDR2 LQKENI. The J segment lost 3 bases and the V segment lost 1 base, leaving 0 bases of the junction unmatched. The CDR3 DNA reads as TGTGCCAGCTCACCACGCGGGGGCTACGAGCAGTACTTC. The encoded protein is CASSPRGGYEQYF.

The rearrangement links TRBV14 to TRBJ2-7; tentatively, D is TRBD1 (5 bases). The CDR3 contains 15 residues. Germline lookup yields CDR1 SGHDN and CDR2 FVKESK. V was shortened by 2 bases and J by 0 bases, with 11 bases between the two germline ends. The CDR3 region is CASSQFETDSYEQYF. CDR3 coding DNA: TGTGCCAGCAGCCAATTCGAGACAGACTCCTACGAGCAGTACTTC.